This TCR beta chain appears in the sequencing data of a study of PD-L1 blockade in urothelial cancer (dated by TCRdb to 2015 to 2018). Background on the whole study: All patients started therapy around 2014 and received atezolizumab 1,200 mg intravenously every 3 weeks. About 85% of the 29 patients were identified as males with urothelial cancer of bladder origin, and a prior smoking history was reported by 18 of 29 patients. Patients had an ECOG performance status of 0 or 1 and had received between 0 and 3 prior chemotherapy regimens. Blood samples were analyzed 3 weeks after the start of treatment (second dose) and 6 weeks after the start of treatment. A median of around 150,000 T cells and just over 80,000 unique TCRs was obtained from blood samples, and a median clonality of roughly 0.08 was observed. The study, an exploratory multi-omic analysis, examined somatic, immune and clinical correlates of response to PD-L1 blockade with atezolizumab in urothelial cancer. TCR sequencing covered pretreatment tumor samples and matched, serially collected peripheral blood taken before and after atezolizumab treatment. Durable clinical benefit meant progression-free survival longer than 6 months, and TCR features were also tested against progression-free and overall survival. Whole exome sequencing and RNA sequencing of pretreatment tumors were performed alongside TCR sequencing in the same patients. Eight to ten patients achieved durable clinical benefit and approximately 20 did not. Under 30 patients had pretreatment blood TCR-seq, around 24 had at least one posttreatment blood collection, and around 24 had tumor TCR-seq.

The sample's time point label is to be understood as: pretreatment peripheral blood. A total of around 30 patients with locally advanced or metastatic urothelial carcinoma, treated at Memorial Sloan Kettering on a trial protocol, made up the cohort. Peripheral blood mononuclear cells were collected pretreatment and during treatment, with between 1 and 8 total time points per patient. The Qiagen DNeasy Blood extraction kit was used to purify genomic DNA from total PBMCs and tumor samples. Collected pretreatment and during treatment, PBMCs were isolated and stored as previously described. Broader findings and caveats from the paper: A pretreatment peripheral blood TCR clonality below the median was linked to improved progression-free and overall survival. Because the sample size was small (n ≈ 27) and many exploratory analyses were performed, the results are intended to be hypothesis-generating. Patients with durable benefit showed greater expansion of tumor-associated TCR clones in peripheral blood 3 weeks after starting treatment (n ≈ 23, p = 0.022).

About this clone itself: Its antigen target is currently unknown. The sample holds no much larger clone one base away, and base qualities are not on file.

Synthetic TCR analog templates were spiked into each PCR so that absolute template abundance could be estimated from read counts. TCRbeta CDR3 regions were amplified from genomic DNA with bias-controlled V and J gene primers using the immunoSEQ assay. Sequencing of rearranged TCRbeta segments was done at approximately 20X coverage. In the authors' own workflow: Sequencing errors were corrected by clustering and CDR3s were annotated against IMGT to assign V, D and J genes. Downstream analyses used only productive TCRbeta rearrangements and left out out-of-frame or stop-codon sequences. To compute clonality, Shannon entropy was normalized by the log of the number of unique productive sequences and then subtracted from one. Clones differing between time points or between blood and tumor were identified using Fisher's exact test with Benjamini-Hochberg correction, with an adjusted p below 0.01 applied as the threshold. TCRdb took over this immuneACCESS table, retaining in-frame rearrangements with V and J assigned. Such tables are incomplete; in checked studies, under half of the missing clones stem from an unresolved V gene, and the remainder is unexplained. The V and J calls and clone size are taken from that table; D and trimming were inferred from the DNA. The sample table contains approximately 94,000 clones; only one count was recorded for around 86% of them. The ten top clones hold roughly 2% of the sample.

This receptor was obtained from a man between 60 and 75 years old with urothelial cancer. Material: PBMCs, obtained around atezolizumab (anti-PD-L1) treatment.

CDR3 sequence: CASSPLGTGTYEQYF. The DNA sequence is TGCGCCAGCAGCCCCTTGGGGACAGGGACCTACGAGCAGTACTTC. The chain is encoded by TRBV5-1 joined to TRBJ2-7; 9 central nucleotides agree with TRBD1. Clipping removes 4 bases from V and 2 bases from J, with 7 as the unmatched junction base count. In the germline V gene, CDR1 corresponds to SGHRS and CDR2 to YFSETQ. Its CDR3 holds 15 amino acids, cysteine through phenylalanine. Only the CDR3 part of the read is kept: 45 bases, read in frame from the first base. Here the CDR3 is joined to the reference TRBV5-1 and TRBJ2-7 genes, and the full variable domain is: KAGVTQTPRYLIKTRGQQVTLSCSPISGHRSVSWYQQTPGQGLQFLFEYFSETQRNKGNFPGRFSGRQFSNSRSEMNVSTLELGDSALYLCASSPLGTGTYEQYFGPGTRLTVT.